Listed below are T cell receptor beta chains from one sample, sequenced in a study of T cells in Graves' hyperthyroidism and ophthalmopathy. TCRdb re-called the multiplex PCR reads with MiXCR, one entry per CDR3 protein. This sample has a few hundred thousand distinct CDR3 sequences, with approximately 20% found just once. The sequencing sample was made of blood. Source of these receptors: a man aged 40-49 years with Graves' hyperthyroidism. Both conserved end residues are trimmed from each CDR3. Clone size, where shown, is once, few, many, or a class for clones that have expanded.

abundance | v_gene | CDR3aa
many | TRBV15 | ATSRDRAGNTEAF
many | TRBV20-1 | SAASTSSYNEQF
. | TRBV9 | ASSPGPPNEQF
many | TRBV5-8 | ASRTGLATSTDTQY
few | TRBV12-3/TRBV12-4 | ASSPSIDRVGDEKLF
once | TRBV27 | ASSTSNEQF
few | TRBV19 | ASSIVGRQGSYEQY
many | TRBV12-3/TRBV12-4 | ASSRRSYEQY
. | TRBV25-1 | ASSDRRAGGNTGELF
many | TRBV18 | ASSETDSRNTEAF
few | TRBV6-1 | ANSPHGQGADNSPLH
many | TRBV30 | AWSGSTYEQY
many | TRBV7-9 | ASSLERNGYT
many | TRBV20-1 | SVFPPPGTSTDTQY
many | TRBV27 | ASSLHGQGTYEQY
many | TRBV6-1 | ASRAVGGTGETQY
many | TRBV28 | ASSLMHRAYEQY